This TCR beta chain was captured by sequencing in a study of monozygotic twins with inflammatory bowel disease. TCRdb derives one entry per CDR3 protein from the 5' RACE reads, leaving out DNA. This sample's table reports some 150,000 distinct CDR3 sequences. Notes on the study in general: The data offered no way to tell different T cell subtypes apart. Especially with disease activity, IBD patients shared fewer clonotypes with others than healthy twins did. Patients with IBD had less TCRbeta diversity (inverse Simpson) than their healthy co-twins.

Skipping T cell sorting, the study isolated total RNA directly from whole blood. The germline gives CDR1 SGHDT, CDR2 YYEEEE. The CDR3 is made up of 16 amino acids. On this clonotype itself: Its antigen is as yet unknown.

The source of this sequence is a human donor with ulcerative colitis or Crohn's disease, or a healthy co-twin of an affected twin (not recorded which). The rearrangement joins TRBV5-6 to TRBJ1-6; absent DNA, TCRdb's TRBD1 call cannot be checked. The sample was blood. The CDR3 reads CASSFLSGQANSPLHF.